This TCR beta chain was sequenced for a study of T cells after posttransplantation cyclophosphamide. Notes on the study in general: Recipient CMV seropositivity and CMV reactivation strongly tracked TRB clonality.

For this clone: Antigen specificity is unknown.

TCRdb's copy holds only in-frame clones and misses some; the assay was immunoSEQ multiplex PCR. The sample includes about 50,000 clones, 90% to 95% of them seen just once. CDR3 length: 15 amino acids. Germline V gene lookup returns CDR1 SGHVS and CDR2 FNYEAQ. V lost 4 bases, J lost 0 bases, and 10 bases lay in between. This TCR came from a woman in her 30s in good health and a related stem cell transplant donor. The sample comprised PBMCs. This chain links TRBV7-6 with TRBJ1-3; D call uncertain. CDR3 amino acids: CASSSQSFSGNTIYF. As DNA, the CDR3 is TGTGCCAGCAGCTCCCAGTCCTTCTCTGGAAACACCATATATTTT.